The T cell receptor beta chain under discussion was sequenced for a study of blood T cells in healthy people across ages. Each individual donor underwent a draw of around 9.8 milliliters of peripheral blood. This CDR3 is 16 amino acids long. Trimming shortened V by 0 bases and J by 8 bases, and 19 bases separated the two germline ends. The germline V gene encodes CDR1 DFQATT and CDR2 SNEGSKA (reference sequence). Primers used in a second PCR of roughly 7 to 12 cycles were a sample-barcoded 5' primer and a J-beta primer mix. Each CDR3 protein gets one entry after TCRdb re-called the 5' RACE reads with MiXCR. The sample shows roughly 560,000 distinct CDR3 sequences, approximately 25% of them seen only once. Separately, the same data were catalogued under a study of T cells of mothers and their children. This second study notes: The donors comprised roughly 6 children and their three healthy Caucasian mothers. Comparable shaping of TCR recombination output by thymic selection was observed in related and unrelated pairs.

The sequence was collected from a boy between 10 and 17 years old in good health. Sequenced input: blood. The V call is TRBV20-1, the J call TRBJ2-2; D is ambiguous. The CDR3 reads CSARDPAVHLGGELFF. The CDR3 DNA is TGCAGTGCTAGAGATCCGGCGGTGCACTTAGGGGGGGAGCTGTTTTTT.